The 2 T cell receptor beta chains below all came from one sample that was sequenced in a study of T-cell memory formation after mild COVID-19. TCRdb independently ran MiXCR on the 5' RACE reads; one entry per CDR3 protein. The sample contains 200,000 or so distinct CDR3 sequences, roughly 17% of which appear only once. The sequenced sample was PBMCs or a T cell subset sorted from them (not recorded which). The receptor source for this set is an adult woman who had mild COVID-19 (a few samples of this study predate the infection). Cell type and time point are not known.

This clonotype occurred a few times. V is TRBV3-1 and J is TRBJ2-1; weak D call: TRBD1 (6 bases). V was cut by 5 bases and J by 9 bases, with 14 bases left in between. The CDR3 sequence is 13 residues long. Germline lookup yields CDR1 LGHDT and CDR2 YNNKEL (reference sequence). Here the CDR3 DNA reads TGTGCCAGCAGCGGGGCCCAGACAGGTGAGCAGTTCTTC. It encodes CASSGAQTGEQFF.

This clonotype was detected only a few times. The CDR3 nucleotides read TGTGCCACCAGTGGAGGCTCTGGTGGCTACACCTTC. Protein: CATSGGSGGYTF. V is TRBV24-1 and J is TRBJ1-2; D is ambiguous. There are 12 residues in the CDR3. Deletions cut 5 bases from V and 7 bases from J, with 10 bases between. Germline assignment: CDR1 KGHDR and CDR2 SFDVKD.